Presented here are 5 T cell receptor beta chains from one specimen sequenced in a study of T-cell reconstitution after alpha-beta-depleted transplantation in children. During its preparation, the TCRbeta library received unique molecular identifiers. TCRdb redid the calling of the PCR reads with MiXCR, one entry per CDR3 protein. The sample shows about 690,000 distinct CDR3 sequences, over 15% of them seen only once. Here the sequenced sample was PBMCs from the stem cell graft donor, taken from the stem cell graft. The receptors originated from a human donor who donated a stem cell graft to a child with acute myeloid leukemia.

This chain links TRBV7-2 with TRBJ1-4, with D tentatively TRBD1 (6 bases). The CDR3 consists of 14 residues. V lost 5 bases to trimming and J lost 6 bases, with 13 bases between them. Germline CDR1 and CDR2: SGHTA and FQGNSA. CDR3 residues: CASSPQGLHEKLFF. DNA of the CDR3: TGTGCCAGCAGCCCCCAGGGGCTACATGAAAAACTGTTTTTT.

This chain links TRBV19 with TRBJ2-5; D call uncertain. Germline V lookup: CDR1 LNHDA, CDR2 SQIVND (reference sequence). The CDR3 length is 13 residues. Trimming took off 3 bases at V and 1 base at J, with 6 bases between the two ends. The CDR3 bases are TGTGCCAGTAGTATGATACCCCAAGAGACCCAGTACTTC. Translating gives CASSMIPQETQYF.

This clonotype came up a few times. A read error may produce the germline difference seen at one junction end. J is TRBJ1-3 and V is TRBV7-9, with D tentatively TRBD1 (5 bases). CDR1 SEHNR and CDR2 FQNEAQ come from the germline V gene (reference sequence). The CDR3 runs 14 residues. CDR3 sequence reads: CASSLSNTGTDFNF. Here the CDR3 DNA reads TGTGCCAGCAGCTTATCGAACACCGGGACCGATTTCAATTTT.

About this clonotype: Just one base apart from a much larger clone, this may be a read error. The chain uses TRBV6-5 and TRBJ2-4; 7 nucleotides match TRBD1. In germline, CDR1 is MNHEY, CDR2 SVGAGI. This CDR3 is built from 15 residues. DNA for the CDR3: TGTGCCAGCAGCTACCCAGGGGGTGTTCGAAACATTCTGTACTTC. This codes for CASSYPGGVRNILYF.

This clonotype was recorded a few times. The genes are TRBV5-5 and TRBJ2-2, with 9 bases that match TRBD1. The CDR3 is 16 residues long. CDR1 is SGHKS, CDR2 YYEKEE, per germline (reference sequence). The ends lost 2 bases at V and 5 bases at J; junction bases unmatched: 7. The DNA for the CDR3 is TGTGCCAGCAGCTTTAACACGGGACAGGGTACCGGGGAGCTGTTTTTT. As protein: CASSFNTGQGTGELFF.